The entry below gives a single T cell receptor (beta chain) sequence along with its context. Its antigen is not known. This sample is drawn from a study of shared clonotypes between healthy human individuals. The study, taken as a whole, reports: Around 5% was the fraction of naive CD4 clonotypes found shared across several donors. Unshared clonotypes carried lower generation probabilities than those common to all four donors.

At a deep level, the assay was run. Here immunoSEQ multiplex PCR was the method, and the copy in TCRdb shows in-frame clones only, minus some. Of around 1,000,000 clones in the sample, approximately 77% were seen once. From germline, CDR1 is SGHNT and CDR2 YYREEE (reference sequence). CDR3 length equals 18 residues. Unmatched junction bases numbered 6, after V lost 0 bases and J lost 4 bases. The chain has TRBV5-4 and TRBJ2-5, with 16 bases aligning to TRBD2. The source of this sequence is a man aged 18 to 30 in good health. Some clones in this sample may be carry-over from other donors' samples. What was sequenced was memory CD4+ T cells from PBMCs. Regarding subset: CD45RA-negative fraction. The CDR3 DNA follows: TGTGCCAGCAGCTTGGGGGGACTAGCGGGAGGGCCGGGAGAGACCCAGTACTTC. It translates to CASSLGGLAGGPGETQYF. The variable domain in full, with the rest retrieved from reference TRBV5-4 and TRBJ2-5, is ETGVTQSPTHLIKTRGQQVTLRCSSQSGHNTVSWYQQALGQGPQFIFQYYREEENGRGNFPPRFSGLQFPNYSSELNVNALELDDSALYLCASSLGGLAGGPGETQYFGPGTRLLVL.